The clone carrying this T cell receptor (beta chain) was observed at least ten times. The antigen is not known. This record comes from a study of Graves' ophthalmopathy and Graves' hyperthyroidism. Findings and caveats of the study: Distinction of ophthalmopathy from stable hyperthyroidism by a 13-signature model reached approximately 90% sensitivity and 81.08% specificity. In blood, most expanded thyroid clonotypes above 0.001 frequency were also detected.

Looked up from germline, CDR1 is SGHRS and CDR2 is YFSETQ. V lost 0 bases and J lost 0, with 10 bases in between. The CDR3 length is 15 residues. Amplified material comprised TCR beta CDR3 regions derived from RNA transcripts. In the first round, RT-PCR was carried out with HTBI primers, and a multiplex PCR formed the second round. Via MiXCR, TCRdb re-called the multiplex PCR reads, giving one row per CDR3 protein. The sample shows approximately 460,000 distinct CDR3 sequences, approximately 15% of them seen only once. This clonotype was obtained from a young woman with Graves' ophthalmopathy. The chain has TRBV5-1 and TRBJ2-7; D is perhaps TRBD2 (6 bases). The sequencing input was blood. Written as DNA, the CDR3 is TGCGCCAGCAGCTTGGAGGACTACTTCTCCTACGAGCAGTACTTC. Its protein is CASSLEDYFSYEQYF.